Included here is one TCR beta chain sequence, with context. This entry comes from a study of blood T cell repertoires in COVID-19. Across the whole study: The United States, Italy and Spain provided the acute and convalescent COVID-19 samples. Nucleic acid was either cDNA or gDNA, and it came from T cells, B-cell-depleted T cells, or PBMCs.

In the source study's methods: It was from reference gene primer amplification that nucleated cell counts were estimated. The protocol was immunoSEQ multiplex PCR, while the TCRdb copy is restricted to in-frame clones and leaves out a portion. V and J calls and clone size are given by that table; D and trimming were obtained from the DNA. The sample contains a few hundred thousand clones, 75% to 90% of which appear only once. The CDR3 is 14 residues long. V was pared by 9 bases and J by 1 base, with 14 bases between. The germline gives CDR1 SGHNT, CDR2 YYREEE (reference sequence). This clonotype was obtained from a woman aged 55-70 years with acute or convalescent COVID-19. The sequenced material came from peripheral blood. The rearrangement joins TRBV5-4 to TRBJ2-1; unclear D gene. CDR3 in DNA: TGTGCCAAGAAACCACAATCTTCCTACAATGAGCAGTTCTTC. This sequence encodes CAKKPQSSYNEQFF.